Here is one T cell receptor beta chain with its context. Generated by immunoSEQ multiplex PCR, the TCRdb table keeps only in-frame clones and is missing some. The sample has 80,000 to 100,000 clones, 80% to 90% seen once. The data belong to a study of T cell responses to AZD1222 COVID-19 vaccine. Germline V gene sequence: CDR1 SGHNT, CDR2 YYREEE (reference sequence). The CDR3 totals 12 residues. Trimming cost V 0 bases and J 4 bases, with 4 bases left between them. The chain joins TRBV5-4 to TRBJ2-5; no clear D. The sample here was peripheral blood, taken on day 0 of AZD1222 vaccination. This TCR was sampled from an adult in good health. The CDR3 DNA is TGTGCCAGCAGCTTGGTTGGAGAGACCCAGTACTTC. Translation: CASSLVGETQYF.